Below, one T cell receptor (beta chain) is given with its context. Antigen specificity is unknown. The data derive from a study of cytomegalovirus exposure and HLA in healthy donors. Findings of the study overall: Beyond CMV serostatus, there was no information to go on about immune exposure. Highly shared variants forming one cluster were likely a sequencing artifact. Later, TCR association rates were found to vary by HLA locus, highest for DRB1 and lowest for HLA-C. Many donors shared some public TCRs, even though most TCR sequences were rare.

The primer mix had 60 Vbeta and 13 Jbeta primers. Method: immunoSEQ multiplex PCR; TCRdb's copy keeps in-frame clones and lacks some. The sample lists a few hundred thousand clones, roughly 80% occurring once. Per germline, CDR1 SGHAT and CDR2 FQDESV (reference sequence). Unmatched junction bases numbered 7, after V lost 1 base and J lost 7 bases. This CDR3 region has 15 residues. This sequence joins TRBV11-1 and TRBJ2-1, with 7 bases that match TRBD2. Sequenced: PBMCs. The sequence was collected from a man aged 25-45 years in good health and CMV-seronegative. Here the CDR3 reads CASSLGGGTGNEQFF. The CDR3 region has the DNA TGTGCCAGCAGCTTAGGGGGAGGGACGGGGAATGAGCAGTTCTTC.